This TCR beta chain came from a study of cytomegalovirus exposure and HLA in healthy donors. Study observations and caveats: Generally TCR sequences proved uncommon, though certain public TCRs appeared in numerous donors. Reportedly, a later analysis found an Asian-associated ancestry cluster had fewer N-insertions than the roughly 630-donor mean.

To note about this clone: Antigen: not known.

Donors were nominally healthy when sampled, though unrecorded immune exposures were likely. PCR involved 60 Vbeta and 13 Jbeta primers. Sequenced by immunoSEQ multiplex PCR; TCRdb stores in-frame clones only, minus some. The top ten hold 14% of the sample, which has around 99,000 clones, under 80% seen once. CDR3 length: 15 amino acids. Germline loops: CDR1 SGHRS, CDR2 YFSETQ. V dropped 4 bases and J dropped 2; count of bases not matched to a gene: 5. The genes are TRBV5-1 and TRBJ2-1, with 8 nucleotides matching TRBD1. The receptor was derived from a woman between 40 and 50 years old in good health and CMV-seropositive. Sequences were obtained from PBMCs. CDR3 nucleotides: TGCGCCAGCAGCGCTACGGACAGGGCCTACAATGAGCAGTTCTTC. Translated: CASSATDRAYNEQFF.